The rows below give T cell receptor beta chains drawn from one sample of a study of cytomegalovirus exposure and HLA in healthy donors. TCRdb's copy holds only in-frame clones and misses some; the assay was immunoSEQ multiplex PCR. Counted here are roughly 120,000 clones, about 61% occurring once; the ten biggest clones make up about 2.2%. The source material was PBMCs. The receptors shown here come from a young woman in good health and CMV-seronegative. Both conserved end residues are trimmed from each CDR3.

TRBJ1-2 TRBV5-1 ASSLLGYGYT
TRBJ1-2 TRBV6-6 ASTRKAGGASGYT
TRBJ1-2 TRBV18 ASSPRDRGGYT
TRBJ1-2 TRBV7-2 ASTPGGQGISYGYT
TRBJ2-1 TRBV9 ASSVSTVYNEQF
TRBJ1-1 TRBV10-3 AISESNRKSF
TRBJ2-7 TRBV4-2 ASSQTSGRVGAYEQY
TRBJ1-4 TRBV4-1 ASSRIQGSFEKLF
TRBJ1-1 TRBV6-6 ASSPGVATEAF
TRBJ2-1 TRBV7-3 ASSLGLAEDNEQF
TRBJ1-6 TRBV5-6 ASSLRGLNNSPLH
TRBJ1-4 TRBV28 ASSLGGQLDEKLF
TRBJ2-3 TRBV9 ASSVSAGLTDTQY
TRBJ1-5 TRBV19 ASTPRPDRGRQPQH
TRBJ2-4 TRBV15 ATRPGGSNIQY
TRBJ1-5 TRBV5-1 ASSLAGDQPQH
TRBJ2-5 TRBV5-4 ASSLAGVLETQY
TRBJ2-7 TRBV5-1 ASSLATSGSSYEQY
TRBJ2-7 TRBV6-5 ASSYARLAGPYEQY
TRBJ2-7 TRBV28 ASSLPRDYEQY
TRBJ2-1 TRBV14 ASSRTGDYNNEQF
TRBJ2-3 TRBV6-1 ASSEVRAGGQY
TRBJ2-1 TRBV5-1 ASSLAPDSFNSYNEQF
TRBJ2-5 TRBV5-8 ASSRTRKETQY
TRBJ1-1 TRBV5-5 ASSSNQFNTEAF
TRBJ2-5 TRBV7-6 ASSSTGTAQETQY
TRBJ1-5 TRBV10-3 AISDNREQPQH
TRBJ1-2 TRBV7-8 ASSQQTGAWDYGYT
TRBJ2-7 TRBV27 ASSPLGWRFYEQY
- TRBV6-5 ASRPDSGRFYEQY